The 2 T cell receptor beta chains below come from one sample, sequenced in a study of cytomegalovirus exposure and HLA in healthy donors. 13 Jbeta primers and 60 Vbeta primers were used for the PCR. The table came from immunoSEQ multiplex PCR; TCRdb's copy has only in-frame clones and leaves some out. The data contain over 150,000 clones, around 85% of them singletons. Input material: PBMCs. The receptor source for this set is a boy younger than 10 in good health and CMV-seronegative.

CDR3 sequence (DNA): TGTGCCTGGAGTGTAACAAATGAGCAGTTCTTC. This encodes CAWSVTNEQFF. This chain connects TRBV30 to TRBJ2-1, with D unresolved. The CDR3 contains 11 residues. CDR1 and CDR2 (germline): GTSNPN, SVGIG (reference sequence). V lost 0 bases, J lost 7 bases, and 4 bases lay in between. Combining the CDR3 with reference TRBV30 and TRBJ2-1 gives the whole variable domain SQTIHQWPATLVQPVGSPLSLECTVEGTSNPNLYWYRQAAGRGLQLLFYSVGIGQISSEVPQNLSASRPQDRQFILSSKKLLLSDSGFYLCAWSVTNEQFFGPGTRLTVL.

This chain connects TRBV30 to TRBJ1-2; a possible D gene is TRBD1 (5 bases). V lost 2 bases and J lost 3, with 10 bases in between. Germline-derived CDR1 and CDR2 are GTSNPN and SVGIG (reference sequence). This CDR3 has 13 residues. The CDR3 sequence is CAWSQGTDYGYTF. CDR3 in DNA: TGTGCCTGGAGTCAGGGAACGGACTATGGCTACACCTTC.